A selection of T cell receptor beta chains follows, all from one sample in a study of OX40 agonist ivuxolimab in advanced cancers. Here immunoSEQ multiplex PCR was the method, and the copy in TCRdb shows in-frame clones only, minus some. This table has about 73,000 clones, around nine tenths appearing once. This specimen consisted of CD4+ or CD8+ T cells sorted from blood, obtained in a trial of the OX40 agonist ivuxolimab. These receptors originate from an adult with an advanced solid tumor such as melanoma, head and neck, liver or kidney cancer. The CDR3 runs from the conserved cysteine through the conserved F or W. Expanded clones get a size class; other rows say once, few or many, or leave the size out.

>-|TRBV6-5
CASSDPRGVAEAFF
>-|TRBV29-1
CSVEDPEAGGNSYEQYF
>once|TRBV19
CASSPTGQSGYTF
>-|TRBV7-9
CASSPVASGGAYEQYF
>-|TRBV9
CASSVVPTSGSTDTQYF
>-|TRBV6-1
CASSEVDRGEQYF
>-|TRBV18
CASSPSGTGGGYEQYF
>-|TRBV5-1
CASSTGLTSNEKLFF
>-|TRBV10-3
CATREVTGSGNTIYF
>-|TRBV7-2
CASSLDGGSDTQYF
>-|TRBV4-2
CASARTSGYNEQFF
>-|TRBV5-6
CASSPTGQGANGYTF
>few|TRBV5-1
CASSLGGASNQPQHF
>-|TRBV9
CASSVKMNTEAFF
>once|TRBV6-1
CASIEGGGRFEQFF
>-|TRBV7-9
CASREASYMNTEAFF
>-|TRBV21-1
CASRMLSGGPGETQYF
>once|TRBV30
CAWSPRVSYEQYF
>-|TRBV4-1
CASSQVPDAAGNTIYF
>-|TRBV29-1
CSVRPSSGEQFF
>-|TRBV4-1
CASSKPSGGQETQYF
>-|TRBV19
CASSWEGLNTEAFF
>-|TRBV30
CARSRTGPNTEAFF
>-|TRBV18
CASSPRREGDYGYTF
>-|TRBV14
CASSHRTGWNEKLFF
>-|TRBV23-1
CASSQWRGTGLKELFF
>-|TRBV6-5
CASSYSRDRVTAFF
>-|TRBV7-7
CASSNTGGMNTEAFF
>-|TRBV18
CASSPRDSDGETQYF
>-|TRBV5-1
CASSLTATNTGELFF
>-|TRBV10-3
CAIRNTRYEQYF
>-|TRBV7-9
CASSVPLGNSPLHF